This T cell receptor beta chain was captured in a study of T-cell memory formation after mild COVID-19. Each CDR3 protein gets one entry after TCRdb re-called the 5' RACE reads with MiXCR. This sample carries roughly 340,000 distinct CDR3 sequences, 20% to 25% of them seen once, and the ten largest clones take 20% to 25%. This CDR3 comprises 15 residues. The trim removed 2 bases at V and 5 bases at J, leaving 5 bases unmatched. Germline values: CDR1 MNHEY, CDR2 SVGAGI. This clonotype was counted between two and nine times. What was sequenced was PBMCs or a T cell subset sorted from them (not recorded which). This chain connects TRBV6-5 to TRBJ2-2, with 7 bases matching TRBD2. The sequence was collected from a man between 18 and 35 years old who had mild COVID-19 (a few samples of this study predate the infection). Cell type and time point are not known. The CDR3 loop reads CASSYLPGGTGELFF. In nucleotides, the CDR3 is TGTGCCAGCAGTTACCTCCCGGGGGGTACCGGGGAGCTGTTTTTT.